Listed below are T cell receptor beta chains from one sample, sequenced in a study of PD-1 blockade in classical Hodgkin lymphoma. Clones were sequenced by immunoSEQ multiplex PCR, and TCRdb holds only the in-frame ones, with some missing. The table lists around 4,200 clones, 60% to 75% of them singletons. This specimen consisted of peripheral blood mononuclear cells (PBMCs), obtained before the fourth cycle of nivolumab. The receptors stem from a human donor with classical Hodgkin lymphoma. Each CDR3 is given with its conserved first and last residue. A D gene is named only where the DNA matches it firmly. The listing skips clone size in some rows; elsewhere it reads once, few, many or a size class.

D	V	J	size	CDR3	DNA
-	TRBV15	TRBJ2-1	-	CATSRAYSEGEQFF	TGTGCCACCAGCAGAGCCTATTCGGAGGGGGAGCAGTTCTTC
-	TRBV12-5	TRBJ2-7	-	CASGLGQPYEQYF	TGTGCTAGTGGTTTGGGCCAGCCCTACGAGCAGTACTTC
TRBD2	TRBV11-3	TRBJ2-1	-	CASSASMSSGPYNEQFF	TGTGCCAGCAGCGCTAGTATGTCTAGCGGACCATACAATGAGCAGTTCTTC
TRBD2	TRBV7-3	TRBJ2-7	-	CASSSQTSGKIYEQYF	TGTGCCAGCAGCTCCCAGACTAGCGGGAAGATCTACGAGCAGTACTTC
-	TRBV6-1	TRBJ2-6	-	CASERESGANVLTF	TGTGCCAGTGAACGGGAATCTGGGGCCAACGTCCTGACTTTC
TRBD1	TRBV19	TRBJ2-1	-	CATGQGGTPYNEQFF	TGTGCCACCGGACAGGGTGGAACCCCCTACAATGAGCAGTTCTTC
TRBD1	TRBV27	TRBJ2-5	medium-sized	CASSDRTGQETQYF	TGTGCCAGCAGTGACCGGACAGGGCAAGAGACCCAGTACTTC
-	TRBV30	TRBJ1-4	-	CAWRGGSNEKLFF	TGTGCCTGGAGGGGAGGCAGTAATGAAAAACTGTTTTTT
-	TRBV5-1	TRBJ2-1	-	CASSLRQGLNNEQFF	TGCGCCAGCAGCTTGAGGCAGGGTCTGAACAATGAGCAGTTCTTC
-	TRBV21-1	TRBJ1-6	-	CASSKGPAASPLHF	TGTGCCAGCAGCAAGGGGCCTGCAGCTTCACCCCTCCACTTT
TRBD2	TRBV5-7	TRBJ2-3	-	CASSSSGDHTDTQYF	TGTGCCAGCAGCTCTAGCGGGGATCACACAGATACGCAGTATTTT
-	TRBV18	TRBJ1-5	-	CASSPTENSNQPQHF	TGTGCCAGCTCACCGACGGAAAATAGCAATCAGCCCCAGCATTTT
TRBD1	TRBV10-1	TRBJ2-2	-	CASSESGTGGNTGELFF	TGCGCCAGCAGTGAGTCGGGGACAGGGGGCAACACCGGGGAGCTGTTTTTT
-	TRBV11-1	TRBJ2-1	once	CASSLGQYNEQFF	TGTGCCAGCAGCTTAGGGCAGTACAATGAGCAGTTCTTC
-	TRBV18	TRBJ1-2	-	CASSSGDTQRGYTF	TGTGCCAGCTCATCCGGGGACACCCAGCGAGGCTACACCTTC
TRBD1	TRBV5-6	TRBJ1-2	-	CASSPGQGQGAGYTF	TGTGCCAGCAGCCCCGGACAGGGCCAGGGCGCTGGCTACACCTTC
-	TRBV6-5	TRBJ2-2	once	CASSYPAGGRTGELFF	TGTGCCAGCAGTTACCCGGCCGGGGGGCGCACCGGGGAGCTGTTTTTT
-	TRBV7-2	TRBJ1-2	-	CASSPTGNYGYTF	TGTGCCAGCAGCCCGACGGGGAACTATGGCTACACCTTC
TRBD1	TRBV7-4	TRBJ2-1	-	CASSPGTGVSNEQFF	TGTGCCAGCAGCCCCGGGACAGGGGTGTCAAATGAGCAGTTCTTC
-	TRBV4-3	TRBJ2-1	-	CASSQDSSRNEQFF	TGCGCCAGCAGCCAAGACAGTTCCCGCAATGAGCAGTTCTTC
-	TRBV29-1	TRBJ2-3	few	CSGLGTSGLGDTQYF	TGCAGCGGCCTTGGGACCTCGGGGCTCGGAGATACGCAGTATTTT
TRBD1	TRBV6-6	TRBJ2-3	-	CASSYSGTGTDTQYF	TGTGCCAGCAGTTACTCCGGGACAGGGACAGATACGCAGTATTTT
TRBD1	TRBV4-1	TRBJ2-7	-	CASSQETGGAYEQYF	TGCGCCAGCAGCCAAGAGACAGGGGGCGCGTACGAGCAGTACTTC
TRBD1	TRBV16	TRBJ2-7	-	CASSPLDVGGTGNYEQYF	TGTGCCAGCAGCCCCTTAGACGTCGGCGGGACAGGGAACTACGAGCAGTACTTC
-	TRBV30	TRBJ2-1	once	CAWSVRGAEQFF	TGTGCCTGGAGTGTACGGGGGGCCGAGCAGTTCTTC
-	TRBV9	TRBJ2-5	-	CASSVEGYQETQYF	TGTGCCAGCAGCGTCGAGGGCTACCAAGAGACCCAGTACTTC
-	TRBV19	TRBJ2-3	once	CASREVRLGGADTQYF	TGTGCCAGTAGGGAGGTGCGGCTGGGGGGTGCAGATACGCAGTATTTT
TRBD2	TRBV10-2	TRBJ2-7	once	CASSVAPGTMSSYEQYF	TGCGCCAGCAGTGTAGCCCCCGGGACTATGAGCTCCTACGAGCAGTACTTC
-	TRBV29-1	TRBJ2-7	-	CSVEGVSGSYEQYF	TGCAGCGTTGAGGGGGTATCGGGGTCCTACGAGCAGTACTTC
TRBD2	TRBV4-2	TRBJ2-7	-	CASSQDRGGKYEQYF	TGTGCCAGCAGCCAAGATCGCGGGGGGAAATACGAGCAGTACTTC
TRBD2	TRBV6-5	TRBJ2-1	-	CASSYSLAGGNEQFF	TGTGCCAGCAGTTACAGTCTAGCGGGAGGCAATGAGCAGTTCTTC
-	TRBV18	TRBJ2-7	-	CASSPEAYEQYF	TGTGCCAGCTCACCAGAGGCCTACGAGCAGTACTTC
TRBD1	TRBV2	TRBJ1-5	-	CASSDWDRSNQPQHF	TGTGCCAGCAGTGACTGGGACAGGAGCAATCAGCCCCAGCATTTT
-	TRBV28	TRBJ2-7	once	CASSFFSSPSYEQYF	TGTGCCAGCAGTTTCTTTTCTAGCCCCTCCTACGAGCAGTACTTC
TRBD2	TRBV7-2	TRBJ2-7	-	CASRAIAGNREQYF	TGTGCCAGCAGAGCCATAGCGGGGAATCGCGAGCAGTACTTC
-	TRBV9	TRBJ2-3	-	CASSSDPSTDTQYF	TGTGCCAGCAGCTCCGACCCTAGCACAGATACGCAGTATTTT
-	TRBV19	TRBJ1-1	few	CASSMGEGRTEAFF	TGTGCCAGTAGTATGGGGGAGGGGAGGACTGAAGCTTTCTTT
-	TRBV30	TRBJ2-7	-	CAWSGGSAYEQYF	TGTGCCTGGAGTGGGGGTTCCGCCTACGAGCAGTACTTC
TRBD2	TRBV2	TRBJ2-3	-	CASDTTSGYTDTQYF	TGTGCCAGCGATACGACTAGCGGATACACAGATACGCAGTATTTT
-	TRBV6-1	TRBJ1-1	-	CASRSRGTEAFF	TGTGCCAGCAGAAGCAGGGGTACTGAAGCTTTCTTT
-	TRBV29-1	TRBJ1-4	-	CSVESYEKLFF	TGCAGCGTGGAAAGTTATGAAAAACTGTTTTTT
-	TRBV5-4	TRBJ1-5	few	CASSLGVGDQPQHF	TGTGCCAGCAGCTTGGGGGTGGGGGATCAGCCCCAGCATTTT
-	TRBV6-1	TRBJ1-1	-	CASSEGGKNTEAFF	TGTGCCAGCAGTGAAGGCGGCAAGAACACTGAAGCTTTCTTT
TRBD1	TRBV30	TRBJ2-7	-	CAWRQGTYEQYF	TGTGCCTGGAGACAGGGGACCTACGAGCAGTACTTC
TRBD2	TRBV7-9	TRBJ2-3	few	CASSLASGSTDTQYF	TGTGCCAGCAGCTTAGCTAGCGGGAGTACAGATACGCAGTATTTT
-	TRBV10-1	TRBJ1-1	medium-sized	CANTEAFF	TGCGCCAACACTGAAGCTTTCTTT
TRBD1	TRBV19	TRBJ1-1	-	CASSLGQKDFSLSTEAFF	TGTGCCAGTAGTCTGGGACAGAAGGATTTCTCTCTGAGCACTGAAGCTTTCTTT
-	TRBV5-1	TRBJ2-7	-	CASSFNLGRAGYEQYF	TGCGCCAGCAGCTTCAATCTAGGACGGGCCGGGTACGAGCAGTACTTC
TRBD2	TRBV19	TRBJ2-1	large	CASSIMALAGEEQFF	TGTGCCAGTAGTATTATGGCCCTAGCGGGAGAGGAACAGTTCTTC
-	TRBV27	TRBJ1-1	-	CASSIRSRTEAFF	TGTGCCAGCAGTATAAGGTCTCGGACTGAAGCTTTCTTT
-	TRBV5-1	TRBJ1-2	-	CASSKPTANYGYTF	TGCGCCAGCAGCAAACCGACGGCGAACTATGGCTACACCTTC
-	TRBV25-1	TRBJ1-2	-	CASSDAAYGYTF	TGTGCCAGCAGTGACGCCGCTTATGGCTACACCTTC
TRBD1	TRBV27	TRBJ1-2	-	CASSSGQGASLPYGYTF	TGTGCCAGCAGTTCAGGACAGGGGGCTTCACTCCCCTATGGCTACACCTTC
-	TRBV5-1	TRBJ2-7	-	CASSLVQGTSYEQYF	TGCGCCAGCAGCTTGGTTCAGGGAACAAGCTACGAGCAGTACTTC